This record concerns one T cell receptor (beta chain) sequence. Its antigen is unknown. The record has no base qualities; no much larger clone is one base away. Including cysteine and phenylalanine, the CDR3 has 11 amino acids. Only the CDR3 region is kept as DNA, spanning 33 bases read in frame from base 1. From a lookup of the germline V gene (reference sequence), CDR1 and CDR2 are DFQATT and SNEGSKA. The germline ends are 15 bases apart after V is trimmed by 5 bases and J by 11 bases. This entry is derived from a study of blood T cell repertoires in COVID-19 (dated by TCRdb to 2020 to 2021). At the level of the whole study: The collaborator samples originated in the United States, Italy and Spain and spanned the acute and convalescent phases of COVID-19. The prospective study material was composed of cDNA or gDNA derived from T cells, B-cell-depleted T cells, or PBMCs. Subjects who had been exposed to COVID-19, were actively infected with it, or had recovered from it provided the deeply sampled blood TCRbeta repertoires that made up the dataset. The repertoires were released in a freely available public database intended as a resource for research on the immune response to SARS-CoV-2. The samples were drawn from the first 160 participants of the ongoing ImmuneRACE study and from 1,254 subjects provided by 6 global collaborators. Sample metadata almost always included a de-identified subject ID, COVID-19 status, age in years and sex. Where available, HLA class I and class II types were taken from metadata supplied by the sample provider and were not determined by assay-based typing.

The immunoSEQ Assay, a bias-controlled multiplex PCR, was used to amplify TCRbeta CDR3 regions from genomic DNA. The paper's processing steps were these. Nucleated cell counts per sample were estimated from amplification of reference gene primers within the assay. To quantify the absolute abundance of each unique TCRbeta CDR3 rearrangement, sequence reads were collapsed and filtered. For each sample, productive Simpson clonality was calculated as the square root of Simpson's diversity index over productive rearrangements. The immuneACCESS repertoire file appears here via TCRdb, limited to in-frame rearrangements. These files lack a portion of the clones; in checked studies, under half of the deficit traces to unresolved V genes, and the cause of the others is not known. That table supplies the V and J calls and clone size; D and trimming were determined from the DNA. The sample table records 250,000 to 350,000 clones; nearly 90% of these occur just once. The ten biggest clones cover 3.5% to 4.5% of the sample.

General study outcomes and caveats: Clinical and demographic metadata were provided uncurated, with the amount varying by source and participant.

Participants in the prospective study were enrolled through a virtual design, were aged about 18 to 100 years, and lived in 24 United States geographic areas. In the prospective study, cohorts were assigned on the basis of participant-reported clinical history obtained from a screening survey and a study questionnaire. Each participant in the prospective study had whole blood, serum and a nasopharyngeal or oropharyngeal swab collected by mobile phlebotomists. Over a roughly 2-month period, participants in the prospective study had the option of providing additional blood draws and questionnaires. Before DNA extraction, blood samples from the prospective study were shipped at room temperature or frozen.

The receptor was isolated from a woman under 30 with acute COVID-19. The source material was PBMCs or T cells enriched from blood (not recorded which). The chain is made from TRBV20-1 and TRBJ1-2; a tentative D call is TRBD1 (6 bases match). This receptor carries the CDR3 CSALGVTGYTF. Here is the DNA: TGCAGTGCTCTTGGGGTTACAGGGTACACCTTC.